The present T cell receptor (beta chain) was sequenced within a study of blood T cells in healthy people across ages. With each sample, at least 6 micrograms of total RNA were extracted. Alongside a J-beta primer mix, a sample-barcoded 5' primer served in a second PCR lasting about 6 to 11 cycles. Unique molecular identifiers of 12 random nucleotides labeled each cDNA. From the 5' RACE reads, TCRdb called clonotypes with MiXCR, one entry per CDR3 protein. The sample carries approximately 1,100,000 distinct CDR3 sequences, around 45% recorded once. The receptor comes from a woman aged 60-75 years in good health. Input material: blood.

The CDR3 nucleotides are TGTGCCAGCAGTCGCGGGGGCCCCGCAGATACGCAGTATTTT. Translated, it gives CASSRGGPADTQYF. V and J are TRBV27 and TRBJ2-3; a possible D gene is TRBD2 (7 bases). The CDR3 contains 14 residues. The ends were cut back, 5 bases at V and 4 bases at J, with 13 bases in the middle. Germline V gives CDR1 MNHEY, CDR2 SMNVEV (reference sequence).